This is a list of T cell receptor beta chains from one sample in a study of long-term antiretroviral therapy in people with HIV. Assay used: immunoSEQ multiplex PCR; TCRdb lists only in-frame clones, some missing. This table holds over 40,000 clones, nearly 95% found once. Sequenced material: unsorted PBMCs, taken 3.7 years after starting antiretroviral therapy. These receptor sequences come from a woman aged 50 to 65 with HIV. CDR3s include the opening cysteine and the closing phenylalanine or tryptophan. Each record gives: V gene, D gene, J gene, clone size, CDR3 DNA, CDR3 protein. A D gene is named only where the DNA matches it firmly. Only some rows state a clone size, as once, few, many or a class for expanded clones.

v_gene: TRBV6-6
d_gene: NA
j_gene: TRBJ1-2
abundance: NA
CDR3nt: TGTGCCAGCAGTCTTACAGGGCGTTCCTATGGCTACACCTTC
CDR3aa: CASSLTGRSYGYTF

v_gene: TRBV2
d_gene: NA
j_gene: TRBJ2-3
abundance: NA
CDR3nt: TGTGCCAGCAGCTTATCGGTTACAGATACGCAGTATTTT
CDR3aa: CASSLSVTDTQYF

v_gene: TRBV29-1
d_gene: TRBD2
j_gene: TRBJ2-5
abundance: NA
CDR3nt: TGCAGCGGAGGGACTAGCGTGGAGACCCAGTACTTC
CDR3aa: CSGGTSVETQYF

v_gene: TRBV5-4
d_gene: TRBD2
j_gene: TRBJ2-3
abundance: NA
CDR3nt: TGTGCCAGCACACTAGCGGGGGCCCCAACTAGCACAGATACGCAGTATTTT
CDR3aa: CASTLAGAPTSTDTQYF

v_gene: TRBV5-1
d_gene: TRBD1
j_gene: TRBJ1-6
abundance: NA
CDR3nt: TGCGCCAGCCAGCTCCGGGACAGGGGTTCACCCCTCCACTTT
CDR3aa: CASQLRDRGSPLHF

v_gene: TRBV19
d_gene: NA
j_gene: TRBJ2-1
abundance: NA
CDR3nt: TGTGCCAGTACCCCGCGACGGCAGGGCACCTACAATGAGCAGTTCTTC
CDR3aa: CASTPRRQGTYNEQFF

v_gene: TRBV6-6
d_gene: NA
j_gene: TRBJ2-1
abundance: NA
CDR3nt: TGTGCCAGCAGTTACGTGCTGGACAGCCGGAACAATGAGCAGTTCTTC
CDR3aa: CASSYVLDSRNNEQFF

v_gene: TRBV5-5
d_gene: TRBD1
j_gene: TRBJ1-1
abundance: NA
CDR3nt: TGTGCCAGCAGCTTTGACTTAGCACAGGGGATGAACACTGAAGCTTTCTTT
CDR3aa: CASSFDLAQGMNTEAFF

v_gene: TRBV7-6
d_gene: TRBD1
j_gene: TRBJ2-3
abundance: NA
CDR3nt: TGTGCCAGCAGCTCCAGGGCCGACAGGGGGACAGATACGCAGTATTTT
CDR3aa: CASSSRADRGTDTQYF

v_gene: TRBV7-9
d_gene: NA
j_gene: TRBJ1-3
abundance: NA
CDR3nt: TGTGCCAGCAGCCGAAGCAGGGTTGGAAACACCATATATTTT
CDR3aa: CASSRSRVGNTIYF

v_gene: TRBV20-1
d_gene: NA
j_gene: TRBJ2-7
abundance: NA
CDR3nt: TGCAGTGCCCAGGGGTACGAGCAGTACTTC
CDR3aa: CSAQGYEQYF

v_gene: TRBV6-1
d_gene: NA
j_gene: TRBJ1-2
abundance: NA
CDR3nt: TGTGCCAGCAGTGCTGTAGAGGGGGTAGGCGGCTACACCTTC
CDR3aa: CASSAVEGVGGYTF

v_gene: TRBV4-1
d_gene: NA
j_gene: TRBJ1-1
abundance: once
CDR3nt: TGCGCCAGCAGCCAAGATTGGGGCTACACCGGGACTGAAGCTTTCTTT
CDR3aa: CASSQDWGYTGTEAFF

v_gene: TRBV7-3
d_gene: TRBD1
j_gene: TRBJ2-3
abundance: NA
CDR3nt: TGTGCCAGCAGCTTCCGGGACAGGACCACAGATACGCAGTATTTT
CDR3aa: CASSFRDRTTDTQYF

v_gene: TRBV5-1
d_gene: NA
j_gene: TRBJ2-3
abundance: NA
CDR3nt: TGCGCCAGCAGCGCCCGACAGGTGAACACAGATACGCAGTATTTT
CDR3aa: CASSARQVNTDTQYF